The 30 T cell receptor beta chains below all came from one sample that was sequenced in a study of shared clonotypes between healthy human individuals. Repertoires were generated with immunoSEQ multiplex PCR, while TCRdb's copy carries only in-frame clones and drops some. The sample comprises about 1 million clones, 65% to 75% of which are singletons, and over 1.3% rests with the top ten. What was sequenced was memory CD4+ T cells sorted from blood. The subset here: CD45RA-negative fraction. The receptors derive from a young man in good health.

The sample holds one count of this clone. This chain links TRBV10-2 with TRBJ1-5; maybe TRBD1 (6 bases). Trimming pared 4 bases from V and 4 bases from J, leaving 8 bases between. The CDR3 is 13 residues long. Germline lookup yields CDR1 WSHSY and CDR2 SAAADI. The CDR3 reads CASSVDRNQPQHF. The DNA for the CDR3 is TGCGCCAGCAGTGTCGACAGGAATCAGCCCCAGCATTTT.

V is TRBV4-1 and J is TRBJ1-2, with D perhaps TRBD1 (5 bases). Looked up from germline, CDR1 is MGHRA and CDR2 is YSYEKL. The V and J ends lost 0 bases and 8 bases respectively, with 19 bases between them. There are 16 residues in the CDR3. The chain's CDR3 is CASSQEFGTLGWGYTF. For the CDR3, the DNA is TGCGCCAGCAGCCAAGAATTCGGGACTTTAGGATGGGGCTACACCTTC.

The chain carries TRBV5-8 and TRBJ2-2; 9 bases map to TRBD1. Germline CDR1 reads SGHTS; CDR2 reads YDEGEE. The J segment lost 4 bases and the V segment lost 3 bases, leaving 7 bases of the junction unmatched. The CDR3 is 16 amino acids. CDR3 DNA sequence: TGTGCCAGCAGCTCAAACAGGGGGCTCGGCACCGGGGAGCTGTTTTTT. This codes for CASSSNRGLGTGELFF.

The chain has TRBV19 and TRBJ2-2; D perhaps matches TRBD1 (5 bases). CDR3 size: 16 residues. V lost 5 bases and J lost 6, with 19 bases in between. The germline gives CDR1 LNHDA, CDR2 SQIVND (reference sequence). The CDR3 is CASSLIDSGSAGELFF. The DNA for the CDR3 is TGTGCCAGTAGTTTGATAGACAGTGGCTCGGCCGGGGAGCTGTTTTTT.

Concerning this clone itself: A much larger clone differs by one base, so this may be a read error. J is TRBJ1-5 and V is TRBV7-2, with TRBD1 identical over 7 bases. Germline-derived CDR1 and CDR2 are SGHTA and FQGNSA. The J segment lost 2 bases and the V segment lost 5 bases, leaving 9 bases of the junction unmatched. The CDR3 consists of 16 residues. CDR3 sequence (DNA): TGTGCCAGCAGCCTAGAGACAGGGCATGGCAATCAGCCCCAGCATTTT. It is translated as CASSLETGHGNQPQHF.

The chain employs TRBV9 and TRBJ2-1; 9 bases agree with TRBD1. V was clipped by 1 base and J by 11 bases; unmatched bases: 4. The CDR3 spans 13 residues. Germline CDR1 reads SGDLS; CDR2 reads YYNGEE. The DNA of the CDR3 is TGTGCCAGCAGCGTACCGGGACAGGGTCAGCAGTTCTTC. Protein product: CASSVPGQGQQFF.

The J gene is TRBJ2-7, the V gene TRBV6-5; 9 bases fit TRBD1. Trimming took 6 bases from V and 6 from J; bases not matched to a gene: 6. The germline CDR1 and CDR2 sequences are MNHEY and SVGAGI. The CDR3 sequence is 13 residues long. The CDR3 spells CASRGGQGGEQYF. The CDR3 coding sequence is TGTGCCAGCAGGGGGGGACAGGGTGGCGAGCAGTACTTC.

The chain is built from TRBV7-2 and TRBJ2-4; D is ambiguous. The CDR3 runs 15 residues. Trimming took 5 bases from V and 0 from J, leaving 11 bases between them. Per germline, CDR1 SGHTA and CDR2 FQGNSA. CDR3 sequence: CASSLVIGAKNIQYF. CDR3 DNA sequence: TGTGCCAGCAGCCTCGTAATTGGAGCCAAAAACATTCAGTACTTC.

This clone was counted a few times. This chain uses TRBV11-2 with TRBJ2-7; TRBD2 might be the D (5 bases). V was pared by 2 bases and J by 2 bases, with 10 bases between. This CDR3 comprises 14 residues. The germline V gene encodes CDR1 SGHAT and CDR2 FQNNGV. CDR3 loop: CASSLNEGPYEQYF. The CDR3 nucleotides are TGTGCCAGCAGCTTAAATGAGGGCCCCTACGAGCAGTACTTC.

V gene TRBV7-2 combines with J gene TRBJ1-5, with a possible D match to TRBD1 (5 bases). Germline CDR1 reads SGHTA; CDR2 reads FQGNSA. The CDR3 sequence is 14 residues long. The germline V and J ends were trimmed by 5 bases and 4 bases, with 12 bases remaining between them. The CDR3 here is CASSPGPSNQPQHF. The CDR3, as DNA: TGTGCCAGCAGCCCGGGGCCCTCTAATCAGCCCCAGCATTTT. The complete variable domain, with remaining parts taken from reference TRBV7-2 and TRBJ1-5, reads GAGVSQSPSNKVTEKGKDVELRCDPISGHTALYWYRQSLGQGLEFLIYFQGNSAPDKSGLPSDRFSAERTGGSVSTLTIQRTQQEDSAVYLCASSPGPSNQPQHFGDGTRLSIL.

The V call is TRBV10-3, the J call TRBJ1-2; maybe TRBD1 (5 bases). Germline V lookup: CDR1 ENHRY, CDR2 SYGVKD. This CDR3 is built from 14 residues. The V end lost 1 base, the J end lost 2 bases, and 8 bases lay between the germline ends. CDR3 region: CAISEWQGNYGYTF. CDR3 bases: TGTGCCATCAGTGAGTGGCAGGGAAACTATGGCTACACCTTC.

V gene TRBV5-4 combines with J gene TRBJ1-2; the D gene is possibly TRBD1 (6 bases). Deletions cut 4 bases from V and 3 bases from J, with 16 bases between. The length of the CDR3 is 15 residues. Looked up from germline, CDR1 is SGHNT and CDR2 is YYREEE (reference sequence). CDR3 DNA sequence: TGTGCCAGCAGCCAAGGGCAGGGGCGGGACTATGGCTACACCTTC. It yields the protein CASSQGQGRDYGYTF.

The chain carries TRBV19 and TRBJ1-6; 8 nucleotides line up with TRBD1. Germline trimming cut 2 bases from V and 9 bases from J; bases unmatched to any gene: 3. The CDR3 is 14 amino acids. Germline V gene data show CDR1 as LNHDA and CDR2 as SQIVND (reference sequence). CDR3 nucleotides: TGTGCCAGTAGTATAACAGGGGGTCTTTCACCCCTCCACTTT. It specifies CASSITGGLSPLHF.

The V call is TRBV19, the J call TRBJ2-7; TRBD1 matches at 10 bases. After removal of 4 bases from V and 0 bases from J, the junction contained 6 bases not matched to a gene. CDR1 LNHDA and CDR2 SQIVND come from the germline V gene (reference sequence). The CDR3 is 16 residues long. This chain's CDR3 is CASSSRQGAFSYEQYF. The CDR3 nucleotides are TGTGCCAGTAGTAGTCGACAGGGGGCTTTCTCCTACGAGCAGTACTTC.

This clone has only a few counts. V and J are TRBV15 and TRBJ1-4, with TRBD1 matching 9 bases. In germline, CDR1 is LNHNV, CDR2 YYDKDF (reference sequence). Trimming took 0 bases from V and 10 from J; bases not matched to a gene: 12. This CDR3 is 17 amino acids long. CDR3 in DNA: TGTGCCACCAGCAGAGATCTCCCAGGACAGGGGTCGGTAAAACTGTTTTTT. Residues: CATSRDLPGQGSVKLFF.

J is TRBJ2-7 and V is TRBV5-1; D perhaps matches TRBD2 (6 bases). This CDR3 spans 15 amino acids. CDR1 is SGHRS, CDR2 YFSETQ, per germline. With 3 bases removed from V and 0 bases from J, the gap between germline ends came to 13 bases. The CDR3 reads CASSSGRESSYEQYF. The CDR3 bases are TGCGCCAGCAGCTCCGGACGGGAGAGCTCCTACGAGCAGTACTTC.

The chain joins TRBV18 to TRBJ2-7; D unclear. The CDR3 is 16 residues long. The V gene lost 0 bases and the J gene lost 3 bases, with 15 bases spanning the gap. Germline CDR1 is KGHSH and CDR2 is LQKENI. CDR3 nucleotides: TGTGCCAGCTCACCACCGAGTCTGCCACAGCACTACGAGCAGTACTTC. Encoded protein: CASSPPSLPQHYEQYF.

This chain connects TRBV6-1 to TRBJ1-6, with D possibly matching TRBD1 (5 bases). The germline V gene has CDR1 MNHNS and CDR2 SASEGT. The CDR3 extends over 16 amino acids. V lost 2 bases and J lost 0, with 8 bases in between. The DNA of the CDR3 is TGTGCCAGCAGTGAAACCGGGACCTCCTATAATTCACCCCTCCACTTT. This sequence encodes CASSETGTSYNSPLHF.

Remarks on this clone: The sample holds other DNA sequences that translate to the same CDR3. The CDR3 DNA reads TGTGCCTGGAGTGGGCAGGGGAATCAGCCCCAGCATTTT. Translation gives CAWSGQGNQPQHF. This sequence joins TRBV30 and TRBJ1-5; TRBD1 might be the D (6 bases). This CDR3 has 13 amino acids. The germline V and J ends were trimmed by 1 base and 4 bases, with 8 bases remaining between them. Germline CDR1 and CDR2: GTSNPN and SVGIG (reference sequence).

The chain combines TRBV11-2 with TRBJ2-6; 8 bases match TRBD1. The CDR3 loop spans 19 amino acids. In germline, CDR1 is SGHAT, CDR2 FQNNGV. Unmatched junction bases numbered 12, after V lost 1 base and J lost 4 bases. The CDR3 loop is CASSLAGPQGAYGANVLTF. The CDR3 DNA sequence: TGTGCCAGCAGCTTAGCTGGTCCTCAGGGGGCGTACGGGGCCAACGTCCTGACTTTC.

This clone was counted only a few times. V and J are TRBV28 and TRBJ1-5, with D possibly matching TRBD1 (6 bases). CDR1 and CDR2 (germline): MDHEN, SYDVKM. V lost 7 bases and J lost 4, with 14 bases in between. CDR3 length: 14 residues. The DNA of the CDR3 is TGTGCCAGCATGTTTGGGGGCCTTAATCAGCCCCAGCATTTT. The encoded protein is CASMFGGLNQPQHF.

This clone was seen ten or more times. This rearrangement joins TRBV7-8 to TRBJ1-2, with 12 bases that match TRBD1. Germline V lookup: CDR1 SGHVS, CDR2 FQNEAQ. The trim removed 2 bases at V and 2 bases at J, leaving 6 bases unmatched. CDR3 size: 17 residues. The CDR3 is CASSLRDRGRKNYGYTF. CDR3 nucleotide sequence: TGTGCCAGCAGCTTAAGGGACAGGGGGCGGAAGAACTATGGCTACACCTTC. Complete variable domain (other parts from reference TRBV7-8 and TRBJ1-2): GAGVSQSPRYKVAKRGQDVALRCDPISGHVSLFWYQQALGQGPEFLTYFQNEAQLDKSGLPSDRFFAERPEGSVSTLKIQRTQQEDSAVYLCASSLRDRGRKNYGYTFGSGTRLTVV.

This clone was picked up many times. V is TRBV19 and J is TRBJ1-4; D remains unclear. Germline assignment: CDR1 LNHDA and CDR2 SQIVND (reference sequence). The CDR3 is 14 amino acids. V lost 5 bases and J lost 4, with 11 bases in between. The CDR3 DNA reads TGTGCCAGTAGTTATCCCAGCGGTAATGAAAAACTGTTTTTT. As protein: CASSYPSGNEKLFF.

There are many counts of this clone. V usage is TRBV10-1 and J usage is TRBJ1-5, with 7 bases matching TRBD1. This CDR3 contains 14 residues. Germline V gene lookup returns CDR1 WNHNN and CDR2 SYGVQD (reference sequence). After removal of 9 bases from V and 3 bases from J, the junction contained 8 bases not matched to a gene. The CDR3 DNA is TGCGCCAGAACGCGGGACAGACACAATCAGCCCCAGCATTTT. Protein product: CARTRDRHNQPQHF.

V is TRBV14 and J is TRBJ2-7; no reliable D call. The CDR3 runs to 12 residues. The germline V gene encodes CDR1 SGHDN and CDR2 FVKESK. Trimming took off 4 bases at V and 6 bases at J, with 10 bases between the two ends. The DNA for the CDR3 is TGTGCCAGCAGCCTAAACTCGGCCGAGCAGTACTTC. Amino acids: CASSLNSAEQYF. Variable domain in full (rest from reference TRBV14 and TRBJ2-7): EAGVTQFPSHSVIEKGQTVTLRCDPISGHDNLYWYRRVMGKEIKFLLHFVKESKQDESGMPNNRFLAERTGGTYSTLKVQPAELEDSGVYFCASSLNSAEQYFGPGTRLTVT.

This clone was detected a few times. The chain links TRBV5-1 to TRBJ1-4; no firm D call. The CDR3 is 12 residues long. Germline-derived CDR1 and CDR2 are SGHRS and YFSETQ. V was cut by 4 bases and J by 8 bases, with 9 bases left in between. CDR3 sequence reads: CASSTNREKLFF. DNA of the CDR3: TGCGCCAGCAGCACAAACAGAGAAAAACTGTTTTTT.

This chain links TRBV5-1 with TRBJ1-1; possibly TRBD1 for D (5 bases). CDR1 SGHRS and CDR2 YFSETQ come from the germline V gene. The germline V and J ends were trimmed by 0 bases and 3 bases, with 9 bases remaining between them. The CDR3 is 14 residues long. The CDR3 is CASSLGQSYTEAFF. CDR3 bases: TGCGCCAGCAGCTTGGGACAGTCGTACACTGAAGCTTTCTTT. Full variable domain (remainder filled in from reference TRBV5-1 and TRBJ1-1): KAGVTQTPRYLIKTRGQQVTLSCSPISGHRSVSWYQQTPGQGLQFLFEYFSETQRNKGNFPGRFSGRQFSNSRSEMNVSTLELGDSALYLCASSLGQSYTEAFFGQGTRLTVV.

The rearrangement joins TRBV7-6 to TRBJ1-1; D unclear. Deletions cut 8 bases from V and 2 bases from J, with 12 bases between. CDR1 SGHVS and CDR2 FNYEAQ come from the germline V gene. The CDR3 runs 13 residues. CDR3 protein: CASGADLNTEAFF. The CDR3 bases are TGTGCCAGCGGAGCGGACCTTAACACTGAAGCTTTCTTT.

The chain carries TRBV9 and TRBJ2-2; TRBD2 matches at 8 bases. V lost 6 bases, J lost 6 bases, and 7 bases stayed unmatched. Germline V gene sequence: CDR1 SGDLS, CDR2 YYNGEE. The CDR3 is 14 residues long. The CDR3 is CASTAGGPPGELFF. For the CDR3, the DNA is TGTGCCAGCACCGCGGGAGGACCTCCCGGGGAGCTGTTTTTT.

V and J are TRBV19 and TRBJ1-5; tentatively, D is TRBD1 (5 bases). With 1 base removed from V and 6 bases from J, the gap between germline ends came to 19 bases. Per germline, CDR1 LNHDA and CDR2 SQIVND (reference sequence). The CDR3 sequence is 17 residues long. The CDR3 DNA reads TGTGCCAGTAGTATAGTCCCTAGTTGGGGGTTAGGTCAGCCCCAGCATTTT. Protein sequence: CASSIVPSWGLGQPQHF.